A single sample gave rise to the 5 T cell receptor beta chains below, sequenced in a study of Graves' ophthalmopathy and Graves' hyperthyroidism. The TCR beta CDR3 regions underwent amplification from RNA transcripts. Amplification began with first-round RT-PCR using HTBI primers, then second-round multiplex PCR was performed. MiXCR was run by TCRdb on the multiplex PCR reads, yielding one entry per CDR3 protein. The table has around 1.1 million distinct CDR3 sequences, around a third seen once. Sequencing was performed on peripheral blood or thyroid tissue (not recorded which). These receptors were taken from an adult man with Graves' hyperthyroidism.

There are many counts of this clonotype. The chain joins TRBV6-1 to TRBJ2-7, with no clear D. Trimming took 0 bases from V and 9 from J, leaving 9 bases between them. Germline V gene sequence: CDR1 MNHNS, CDR2 SASEGT. The CDR3 runs to 12 residues. CDR3 sequence: CASSEAPSGQYF. The DNA of the CDR3 is TGTGCCAGCAGTGAAGCGCCCTCAGGGCAGTACTTC.

This clonotype was observed a few times. CDR3 bases: TGTGCCAGCTCACCGACAGGTCTCTCTGGAAACACCATATATTTT. It translates to CASSPTGLSGNTIYF. The V and J genes are TRBV18 and TRBJ1-3, with D possibly matching TRBD1 (6 bases). The CDR3 runs 15 residues. Germline-derived CDR1 and CDR2 are KGHSH and LQKENI. Trimming removed 3 bases from V and 0 bases from J, with 9 bases in between.

Concerning this clonotype itself: A much larger clone is a single base away; this may be a read error. V and J are TRBV11-2 and TRBJ1-2; D ambiguous. This CDR3 contains 13 residues. From germline, CDR1 is SGHAT and CDR2 FQNNGV. With 4 bases removed from V and 10 bases from J, the gap between germline ends came to 16 bases. This chain's CDR3 is CASSSPLEVDYTF. CDR3 sequence (DNA): TGTGCCAGCAGCTCGCCTCTTGAGGTTGACTACACCTTC. Together with reference TRBV11-2 and TRBJ1-2, the CDR3 gives the full variable domain: EAGVAQSPRYKIIEKRQSVAFWCNPISGHATLYWYQQILGQGPKLLIQFQNNGVVDDSQLPKDRFSAERLKGVDSTLKIQPAKLEDSAVYLCASSSPLEVDYTFGSGTRLTVV.

This clonotype was seen more than once but under ten times. Mismatch with germline at one junction end may stem from a read error. The chain links TRBV9 to TRBJ1-5; 7 bases are shared with TRBD1. CDR1 and CDR2 (germline): SGDLS, YYNGEE. The CDR3 is 17 amino acids. CDR3: CASSQDPGGLSNQPQHF. CDR3 nucleotide sequence: TGCGCCAGCAGCCAAGATCCAGGGGGATTGAGCAATCAGCCCCAGCATTTT.

The sample holds many counts of this clonotype. This chain uses TRBV15 with TRBJ1-3; 7 nucleotides line up with TRBD1. Trimming at V came to 4 bases and at J to 0 bases, leaving 3 bases not matched to a gene. This CDR3 contains 15 residues. Per the germline V gene, CDR1 is LNHNV and CDR2 is YYDKDF (reference sequence). The chain's CDR3 is CATSIGGHSGNTIYF. The CDR3 bases are TGTGCCACCAGCATAGGGGGCCACTCTGGAAACACCATATATTTT.